The clone carrying this TCR beta chain was detected only once. The sample comes from a study of blood T cell repertoires in COVID-19. CDR1 and CDR2 from the germline V gene are SQVTM and ANQGSEA. V was clipped by 4 bases and J by 8 bases, with 8 bases between them. The CDR3 loop spans 10 amino acids. Original data processing: It was from reference gene primer amplification that nucleated cell counts were estimated. Profiled with immunoSEQ multiplex PCR; TCRdb holds only in-frame clones, not every one. The V and J calls and the clone size are those of that table, but D and trimming were determined from the DNA. The sample lists just over 650,000 clones, 70% to 90% occurring once.

Sequencing used peripheral blood. The rearrangement uses TRBV29-1 and TRBJ1-2; D not resolved. The source of this sequence is a woman aged 18 to 35 with acute or convalescent COVID-19. This CDR3 is CSVAAEGYTF. The CDR3 DNA reads as TGCAGCGTTGCAGCGGAGGGCTACACCTTC.